These 13 T cell receptor beta chains came from one sample sequenced in a study of cytomegalovirus exposure and HLA in healthy donors. The study ran its PCR with 60 Vbeta and 13 Jbeta primers. Clones were read by immunoSEQ multiplex PCR, and TCRdb kept only the in-frame ones, dropping some. The sample has approximately 140,000 clones, 70% to 80% seen once; the top ten hold about 10%. Material: PBMCs. These receptors came from a woman aged 50 to 60 in good health and CMV-seropositive.

The chain couples TRBV11-2 to TRBJ1-2; no clear D. Germline V gene lookup returns CDR1 SGHAT and CDR2 FQNNGV. V lost 0 bases and J lost 8, with 22 bases in between. The CDR3 covers 17 residues. The CDR3 loop reads CASSLDPSGSSGGGYTF. CDR3 coding DNA: TGTGCCAGCAGCTTAGATCCCTCCGGGAGCTCAGGAGGAGGCTACACCTTC.

A few counts support this clone. This sequence joins TRBV19 and TRBJ1-6, with 10 bases fitting TRBD1. This CDR3 has 16 residues. V lost 1 base and J lost 9; bases outside the gene matches: 6. In germline, CDR1 is LNHDA, CDR2 SQIVND (reference sequence). CDR3 region: CASSIGAGTGASPLHF. The CDR3 region has the DNA TGTGCCAGTAGTATAGGCGCCGGGACAGGGGCTTCACCCCTCCACTTT.

Only a few counts were recorded for this clone. The J gene is TRBJ2-7, the V gene TRBV6-1; possible D gene TRBD1, 5 bases. V dropped 2 bases and J dropped 9 bases, with 11 bases sitting between them. CDR1 MNHNS and CDR2 SASEGT come from the germline V gene. The length of the CDR3 is 12 residues. CDR3 in amino acids: CASSEYRPLQYF. DNA for the CDR3: TGTGCCAGCAGTGAATACAGGCCCCTGCAGTACTTC.

This clone was counted only a few times. This chain uses TRBV10-3 with TRBJ2-7; D perhaps matches TRBD1 (5 bases). Germline V lookup: CDR1 ENHRY, CDR2 SYGVKD. The CDR3 totals 12 residues. V gave up 3 bases and J gave up 3 bases, with 6 bases separating them. The chain's CDR3 is CAISETGYEQYF. In nucleotides, the CDR3 is TGTGCCATCAGTGAAACAGGCTACGAGCAGTACTTC.

V and J are TRBV27 and TRBJ1-1, with D uncertain. The germline V gene encodes CDR1 MNHEY and CDR2 SMNVEV (reference sequence). The V end was cut by 2 bases, the J end by 1 base, with 11 bases between. This CDR3 comprises 15 residues. CDR3 bases: TGTGCCAGCAGTTTAGTCTCGGGGTCGAACACTGAAGCTTTCTTT. Residues: CASSLVSGSNTEAFF.

This sequence joins TRBV5-1 and TRBJ1-4; TRBD1 aligns across 7 bases. Trimming at V came to 4 bases and at J to 5 bases, leaving 11 bases not matched to a gene. CDR1 is SGHRS, CDR2 YFSETQ, per germline. This CDR3 spans 16 amino acids. DNA of the CDR3: TGCGCCAGCAGCGTAAATACGGGACAGACGAATGAAAAACTGTTTTTT. Its protein product is CASSVNTGQTNEKLFF.

The V gene is TRBV4-2, the J gene TRBJ1-4; D is unresolved. The germline V gene has CDR1 LGHNA and CDR2 YNFKEQ. Trimming shortened V by 0 bases and J by 5 bases, and 10 bases separated the two germline ends. The CDR3 totals 15 residues. CDR3 nucleotides: TGTGCCAGCAGCCAAGATTACAGAAGGAATGAAAAACTGTTTTTT. It is translated as CASSQDYRRNEKLFF.

The chain joins TRBV19 to TRBJ1-1, with D possibly TRBD1 on 5 matching bases. Germline loops: CDR1 LNHDA, CDR2 SQIVND (reference sequence). V was trimmed by 11 bases and J by 1 base, leaving 14 bases between them. This CDR3 comprises 13 residues. The CDR3 bases are TGTGCCGCAGGTATTCAGGGGAACACTGAAGCTTTCTTT. Amino acids: CAAGIQGNTEAFF.

The J gene is TRBJ2-7, the V gene TRBV25-1; D is perhaps TRBD1 (6 bases). Germline-derived CDR1 and CDR2 are MGHDK and SYGVNS. Deletions cut 1 base from V and 4 bases from J, with 17 bases between. The CDR3 contains 16 residues. CDR3 protein: CASSESGMAGVYEQYF. Written as DNA, the CDR3 is TGTGCCAGCAGTGAATCGGGAATGGCAGGGGTTTACGAGCAGTACTTC.

This clone has just a few counts. V is TRBV7-3 and J is TRBJ2-3; TRBD2 matches 14 bases. CDR1 SGHTA and CDR2 FQGTGA come from the germline V gene. V lost 4 bases and J lost 3; bases outside the gene matches: 3. The CDR3 is 16 amino acids. The CDR3, as DNA: TGTGCCAGCAGCTCCCGGACTAGCGGGGGGACAGATACGCAGTATTTT. Its translation: CASSSRTSGGTDTQYF.

The V and J genes are TRBV5-1 and TRBJ2-2, with D possibly matching TRBD1 (5 bases). CDR1 and CDR2 from the germline V gene are SGHRS and YFSETQ. The CDR3 is 15 residues long. Trimming pared 4 bases from V and 0 bases from J, leaving 10 bases between. The CDR3 bases are TGCGCCAGCAGCGGTAGGGGATCGAACACCGGGGAGCTGTTTTTT. Translation gives CASSGRGSNTGELFF.

CDR3 region: CASSPSAPRPYEQYF. The DNA of the CDR3 is TGTGCCAGCAGCCCGTCAGCGCCGAGACCCTACGAGCAGTACTTC. This chain links TRBV5-4 with TRBJ2-7, with D unclear. This CDR3 spans 15 amino acids. The ends were cut back, 4 bases at V and 2 bases at J, with 16 bases in the middle. Germline CDR1 SGHNT, CDR2 YYREEE (reference sequence).

This chain links TRBV27 with TRBJ2-5; TRBD1 agrees at 7 bases. The better agreement between TRBJ2-7 and the DNA end casts doubt on the J call. Germline CDR1 MNHEY, CDR2 SMNVEV (reference sequence). The CDR3 extends over 14 amino acids. Written as DNA, the CDR3 is TGTGCCAGCAGAAACAGGGGAGCCTCCTACGAGCAGTACTTC. Translation gives CASRNRGASYEQYF.